A selection of T cell receptor beta chains follows, all from one sample in a study of blood T cell repertoires in COVID-19. Using immunoSEQ multiplex PCR, the repertoire was profiled, and TCRdb retains in-frame clones only, with some absent. The top ten hold less than 30% of the sample, which has fewer than 65,000 clones, 65% to 85% seen once. Specimen: peripheral blood. The origin of the receptors is a human donor in a cohort sampled during active COVID-19. The CDR3 runs from the conserved cysteine through the conserved F or W. A D gene is named only where the DNA matches it firmly. Rows give clone size only sometimes, using once, few, many, or a class for an expanded clone.

CASSSGQTSGQETQYF | TGCGCCAGCAGCTCCGGACAGACTAGCGGGCAAGAGACCCAGTACTTC | TRBD2 | 16 | . | TRBJ2-5 | TRBV5-1
CARLGQQNQPQHF | TGTGCCAGACTCGGACAGCAGAATCAGCCCCAGCATTTT | . | 13 | once | TRBJ1-5 | TRBV19
CASNVPGNSGANVLTF | TGTGCCAGCAATGTCCCAGGCAACTCTGGGGCCAACGTCCTGACTTTC | . | 16 | . | TRBJ2-6 | TRBV5-4
CASSLSGTGALEQYF | TGTGCCAGCAGTTTATCCGGGACAGGGGCTCTCGAGCAGTACTTC | TRBD1 | 15 | . | TRBJ2-7 | TRBV28
CASSLLLAAKSTDTQYF | TGTGCCAGCAGCTTGCTCCTAGCGGCGAAAAGCACAGATACGCAGTATTTT | TRBD2 | 17 | few | TRBJ2-3 | TRBV5-4
CASNYYNEQFF | TGTGCCAGCAACTATTACAATGAGCAGTTCTTC | . | 11 | . | TRBJ2-1 | TRBV5-8
CASSLASAGAYNEQFF | TGCGCCAGCAGCTTGGCGTCGGCGGGAGCCTACAATGAGCAGTTCTTC | TRBD2 | 16 | . | TRBJ2-1 | TRBV5-1
CASSLAGRGNTEAFF | TGTGCCAGCAGCTTGGCCGGCAGGGGGAACACTGAAGCTTTCTTT | . | 15 | . | TRBJ1-1 | TRBV5-8
CAICPSGRCEQYF | TGTGCCATCTGTCCTAGCGGGAGGTGCGAGCAGTACTTC | TRBD2 | 13 | . | TRBJ2-7 | TRBV28
CASSLDSYQETQYF | TGTGCCAGCAGCCTTGACTCCTACCAAGAGACCCAGTACTTC | . | 14 | . | TRBJ2-5 | TRBV7-2
CASSGKLETGGVDNEQFF | TGTGCCAGCAGTGGGAAGCTCGAAACAGGGGGAGTGGACAATGAGCAGTTCTTC | TRBD1 | 18 | . | TRBJ2-1 | TRBV2
CASSIGMASGIADTQYF | TGTGCCAGTAGTATAGGAATGGCTAGCGGGATTGCAGATACGCAGTATTTT | TRBD2 | 17 | once | TRBJ2-3 | TRBV19
CASSLKGQTYF | TGTGCCAGCAGCTTGAAGGGACAGACCTATTTT | TRBD1 | 11 | . | TRBJ1-1 | TRBV5-5
CASSSGTDTQYF | TGTGCCAGCTCGTCAGGGACAGATACGCAGTATTTT | . | 12 | . | TRBJ2-3 | TRBV18
CASTGQPRGYTF | TGTGCCAGTACCGGACAGCCCAGGGGCTACACCTTC | . | 12 | many | TRBJ1-2 | TRBV19
CASSLPGQIMNTEAFF | TGTGCCAGCAGCTTACCGGGACAGATCATGAACACTGAAGCTTTCTTT | TRBD1 | 16 | . | TRBJ1-1 | TRBV11-3
CASSLGVRLGYTF | TGTGCCAGTAGTCTAGGAGTTCGTCTGGGCTACACCTTC | . | 13 | . | TRBJ1-2 | TRBV19
CASSHTVNTEAFF | TGTGCCAGCAGCCATACGGTGAACACTGAAGCTTTCTTT | . | 13 | . | TRBJ1-1 | TRBV3-1/TRBV3-2
CASSYAGKVGELFF | TGTGCCAGCAGTTACGCCGGGAAGGTCGGGGAGCTGTTTTTT | . | 14 | once | TRBJ2-2 | TRBV6-5
CASTLAGETYEQYF | TGTGCCAGCACCTTAGCGGGAGAAACCTACGAGCAGTACTTC | TRBD2 | 14 | . | TRBJ2-7 | TRBV6-5
CASSLAQGVGNTIYF | TGTGCCAGCAGCTTAGCCCAGGGGGTCGGAAACACCATATATTTT | TRBD1 | 15 | once | TRBJ1-3 | TRBV7-2
CASSSGLAASYNEQFF | TGTGCCAGCAGCTCTGGACTAGCGGCCTCCTACAATGAGCAGTTCTTC | TRBD2 | 16 | few | TRBJ2-1 | TRBV7-2
CASSSRMGTQYF | TGCGCCAGCAGCTCGCGGATGGGGACCCAGTACTTC | . | 12 | once | TRBJ2-5 | TRBV5-1
CASSEESQGTNEKLFF | TGTGCCAGCAGTGAAGAATCTCAGGGAACTAATGAAAAACTGTTTTTT | . | 16 | . | TRBJ1-4 | TRBV2
CASSSIAGLSYEQYF | TGTGCCAGCAGTTCCATAGCGGGCCTGTCCTACGAGCAGTACTTC | TRBD2 | 15 | once | TRBJ2-7 | TRBV11-2
CASSRLAGTPETQYF | TGTGCCAGCAGCAGACTAGCGGGAACCCCAGAGACCCAGTACTTC | TRBD2 | 15 | . | TRBJ2-5 | TRBV7-8
CASSMERGLRQFF | TGTGCCAGTAGTATGGAAAGGGGTCTTCGGCAGTTCTTC | . | 13 | . | TRBJ2-1 | TRBV19
CASSETGGGGYTF | TGTGCCAGCAGCGAGACAGGGGGTGGAGGCTACACCTTC | TRBD1 | 13 | . | TRBJ1-2 | TRBV3-1/TRBV3-2
CASSLGPGTLILAKNIQYF | TGTGCCAGCAGCTTGGGCCCCGGGACTCTGATACTAGCCAAAAACATTCAGTACTTC | . | 19 | . | TRBJ2-4 | TRBV11-2
CASSERGQGESAFF | TGCGCCAGCAGTGAGAGGGGGCAGGGCGAGAGCGCTTTCTTT | TRBD1 | 14 | . | TRBJ1-1 | TRBV10-2
CASSFVRGGGDTQYF | TGTGCCAGCAGCTTTGTCCGGGGAGGTGGAGATACGCAGTATTTT | . | 15 | . | TRBJ2-3 | TRBV7-2
CASRGVGRNTIYF | TGCGCCAGCCGGGGGGTTGGAAGGAACACCATATATTTT | . | 13 | . | TRBJ1-3 | TRBV23-1
CASSHTGNTIYF | TGTGCCAGCAGCCATACAGGAAACACCATATATTTT | . | 12 | . | TRBJ1-3 | TRBV4-2
CATSDPSKAGGDTQYF | TGTGCCACCAGTGATCCCTCGAAAGCGGGAGGGGATACGCAGTATTTT | TRBD2 | 16 | many | TRBJ2-3 | TRBV24-1
CAVGGGLDEQFF | TGTGCCGTCGGGGGGGGGCTCGATGAGCAGTTCTTC | TRBD2 | 12 | . | TRBJ2-1 | TRBV10-3
CASSLIGGDTEAFF | TGCGCCAGCAGCCTAATCGGGGGGGACACTGAAGCTTTCTTT | . | 14 | . | TRBJ1-1 | TRBV4-3
CATREQGDTEAFF | TGTGCCACCAGGGAACAGGGCGACACTGAAGCTTTCTTT | . | 13 | . | TRBJ1-1 | TRBV15
CASSIVVLQGNTIYF | TGTGCCAGTAGTATAGTGGTCCTCCAGGGAAACACCATATATTTT | . | 15 | . | TRBJ1-3 | TRBV19
CASHRDTNPQYF | TGTGCCAGCCACCGGGACACCAACCCGCAGTACTTC | . | 12 | . | TRBJ2-7 | TRBV6-5
CASSPPGGQGSNQPQHF | TGTGCCAGCTCACCACCGGGGGGACAGGGGAGCAATCAGCCCCAGCATTTT | TRBD1 | 17 | . | TRBJ1-5 | TRBV18
CASSELGQFYQPQHF | TGTGCCAGCAGTGAATTGGGACAGTTTTATCAGCCCCAGCATTTT | TRBD1 | 15 | . | TRBJ1-5 | TRBV6-1
CATSRWTGGAGANVLTF | TGTGCCACCAGCAGGTGGACAGGGGGCGCTGGGGCCAACGTCCTGACTTTC | TRBD1 | 17 | once | TRBJ2-6 | TRBV15
CASSPSSAMNTEAFF | TGTGCCAGCTCACCCTCCTCCGCTATGAACACTGAAGCTTTCTTT | . | 15 | . | TRBJ1-1 | TRBV18
CASSDSAGINEQFF | TGTGCCAGCAGTGACTCGGCCGGGATCAATGAGCAGTTCTTC | . | 14 | . | TRBJ2-1 | TRBV6-4
CASTSGWSSYNEQFF | TGTGCCAGCACCTCGGGGTGGAGCTCCTACAATGAGCAGTTCTTC | . | 15 | . | TRBJ2-1 | TRBV7-2
CASSPLGGIYEQYF | TGTGCCAGCTCACCCCTTGGGGGGATCTACGAGCAGTACTTC | . | 14 | . | TRBJ2-7 | TRBV18
CASSRQGPYNSPLHF | TGTGCCAGCAGCAGGCAGGGTCCCTATAATTCACCCCTCCACTTT | . | 15 | . | TRBJ1-6 | TRBV27
CASSPGTGGTGELFF | TGTGCCAGCAGCCCCGGGACAGGGGGTACCGGGGAGCTGTTTTTT | TRBD1 | 15 | . | TRBJ2-2 | TRBV6-5
CASRKGQGAVGTGELFF | TGTGCCAGCCGTAAGGGACAGGGGGCCGTAGGGACCGGGGAGCTGTTTTTT | TRBD1 | 17 | few | TRBJ2-2 | TRBV19
CASSLDTAYEQYF | TGTGCCAGCAGTTTAGACACCGCCTACGAGCAGTACTTC | . | 13 | . | TRBJ2-7 | TRBV12-3/TRBV12-4
CASSSSKNTEAFF | TGTGCCAGCAGTTCGAGTAAGAACACTGAAGCTTTCTTT | . | 13 | . | TRBJ1-1 | TRBV27
CSASMDNFSGNTIYF | TGCAGTGCTAGTATGGACAACTTCTCTGGAAACACCATATATTTT | . | 15 | . | TRBJ1-3 | TRBV20-1
CASSSSLGGGANTGELFF | TGTGCCAGCAGCTCAAGTTTGGGCGGGGGAGCTAACACCGGGGAGCTGTTTTTT | TRBD2 | 18 | . | TRBJ2-2 | TRBV7-9
CASRGISGQGVGYTF | TGTGCCAGCAGGGGGATCTCGGGACAGGGGGTTGGCTACACCTTC | TRBD1 | 15 | . | TRBJ1-2 | TRBV11-2
CASSQEPTGAGELFF | TGCGCCAGCAGCCAAGAGCCTACAGGGGCCGGGGAGCTGTTTTTT | TRBD1 | 15 | . | TRBJ2-2 | TRBV4-3
CASRRPGQGLGNTIYF | TGTGCCAGCAGACGTCCTGGACAGGGTTTAGGAAACACCATATATTTT | TRBD1 | 16 | . | TRBJ1-3 | TRBV11-2
CASSPGGTTNTGELFF | TGTGCCAGCAGCCCAGGTGGGACAACGAACACCGGGGAGCTGTTTTTT | . | 16 | . | TRBJ2-2 | TRBV7-3
CASRRTTGEDTEAFF | TGTGCCAGCAGGAGAACGACAGGGGAGGACACTGAAGCTTTCTTT | TRBD1 | 15 | . | TRBJ1-1 | TRBV6-5